This T cell receptor (beta chain) was captured in a study of T cells expressing NK-cell markers. Across the whole study: Out of eight donors sequenced, seven tested HCMV-seropositive and the remaining one seronegative.

CDR3 length: 17 amino acids. Germline assignment: CDR1 MNHEY and CDR2 SVGAGI. Concerning this clonotype: Its antigen remains unidentified.

For TCR beta, cDNA was produced by 5'RACE template switching with UMIs. TCRdb reprocessed the 5' RACE reads and reports one entry per CDR3 protein, with no DNA. The table gives about 550,000 distinct CDR3 sequences; the top ten clones make up 3% to 4.5% of it. Whole-study findings and limits: Questions lingered over whether expanded NKG2C+ T cell clones were HCMV-specific.

Sample: blood T cells: a sorted CD56 or NKG2C T cell subset, CD4+ or CD8+ T cells, or bulk PBMC T cells (not recorded which). This chain joins TRBV6-5 and TRBJ2-2; TCRdb picks TRBD1, but there is no DNA to check that call. This clonotype was sampled from a man between 18 and 35 years old in good health. The CDR3 sequence is CASSYSKGVVVPGELFF.